The clone carrying this T cell receptor (beta chain) was recorded once. This sample was included in a study of control samples from healthy donors and cancer patients. Sequencing was performed with immunoSEQ multiplex PCR; in TCRdb, only in-frame clones are kept and a portion is missing. This table has roughly 45,000 clones, around 85% appearing once. The CDR3 runs to 18 residues. The germline V and J ends were trimmed by 4 bases and 3 bases, with 24 bases remaining between them. Per the germline V gene, CDR1 is SGHTA and CDR2 is FQGTGA. The chain links TRBV7-3 to TRBJ1-1, with a possible D match to TRBD1 (6 bases). Sequencing was done on a sample of PBMCs. The receptor comes from a woman aged 45-60 years with lung cancer. CDR3 residues: CASSSSGGQTLPYTEAFF. CDR3 nucleotide sequence: TGTGCCAGCAGCTCTTCGGGCGGACAGACACTACCCTACACTGAAGCTTTCTTT.